Included here is one T cell receptor beta chain sequence, with context. This clonotype was found many times. Its antigen is unknown. Per-base quality was not reported, and no clone a single base away is much larger than it. Libraries were made using single-cell sequencing. Instrument used: Illumina NovaSeq 6000. The BD Rhapsody Targeted mRNA and AbSeq Reagent Kit, in a microwell format, was used for cell capture and library preparation. The libraries included TCR, sample tags, AbSeq, and targeted mRNA drawn from the Human T-Cell Expression Panel together with custom TOX and TOX2 primers. Sequencing of the libraries was done on an Illumina NovaSeq. In the authors' own workflow: The analysis covered roughly 9,800 cells in total, of which about 7,000 were CD8 T cells and around 4,500 were CD8 T cells with an identifiable TCR CDR3. The BD Rhapsody Targeted Analysis Pipeline, including V(D)J processing, was run on the Seven Bridges Genomics platform to process the raw data. Quality control, Sample Tag demultiplexing with Lex-BDSMK, clone identification with VDJ Explorer, and Seurat clustering were performed in SeqGeq 1.6.0. Clones making up <1% of CD8 T cells were classified as non-expanded, and clones making up >2.5% of the sample were classified as clonal expansions. TCRdb's own reprocessing of the public reads used fastp at Q25 and MiXCR and kept productive beta chains. Every distinct CDR3 protein forms one entry, paired with its most common genes and DNA. The V and J calls and clone size are TCRdb's, not the authors'. For this sample there are 20,000 to 25,000 distinct CDR3 sequences; about a third appear just once. The top ten constitute around 25% of the sample.

The record originates from a study of immune aging and cytomegalovirus after organ transplant (dated by TCRdb to the early 2020s). For the wider study: Three-drug immunosuppression with prednisone, tacrolimus, and mycophenolate was given to all transplant recipients. On the study overall, not on this receptor specifically: Since the sequencing data did not include a CD57 measurement, a conservative gene-based definition of aging was used in its place. Following viremia, aged-phenotype cells rose post-transplant in clones of any size, with the rise occurring earlier in large clones (days 200-264) than in small clones. Large clones contained a bigger proportion of TEMRA cells, and over time the seven largest clones (around 1,900 cells) picked up aged and TEMRA cells and lost TCM cells.

The time point label corresponds to: five sample-tagged time points from pre-transplant (day -1) to day 368 post-transplant, pooled. PBMC were thawed and then stimulated for about twelve hours with a CMV IE-1 overlapping peptide library, with no transport inhibitors added. After thawing, cells rested overnight before stimulation in R10 medium with CD28/CD49d costimulation. The IE-1 peptide library was made up of 15-amino-acid peptides, each overlapping by 11 amino acids. Each time point was barcoded using BD Single-Cell Multiplexing Kit Sample Tags, after which the barcoded samples were pooled and stained with oligo-conjugated anti-CD45RA plus sorting antibodies. A BD FACSAria III was used to sort CMV-responsive CD8+CD137+ and CD4+CD154+ T cells at 4-way purity. Blood was drawn into EDTA vacutainers and was processed by Ficoll gradient within 1-24 hours. The specimen was CMV peptide-activated CD4+ and CD8+ T cells sorted from blood, collected at five time points, pooled. Sample cell subset or site, as interpreted from the label and publication: sorted CD8+CD137+ and CD4+CD154+ T cells after 12 h CMV IE-1 peptide stimulation. This clonotype was obtained from a female donor who had a heart transplant and CMV viremia.

The CDR3 region reads CASTAGSRQPQHF. The DNA sequence is given as TGTGCCAGCACGGCAGGGTCAAGGCAGCCCCAGCATTTT. Rearrangement joined TRBV6-1 to TRBJ1-5, with TRBD1 tentatively as D gene (5 bases match). The CDR3 spans 13 residues, from the cysteine through the phenylalanine. Only CDR3 DNA is held: 39 bases, read in frame from base 1. CDR1 MNHNS and CDR2 SASEGT were looked up in the germline V gene. V is cut by 7 bases and J by 7 bases, and the space between the germline ends is 14 bases.